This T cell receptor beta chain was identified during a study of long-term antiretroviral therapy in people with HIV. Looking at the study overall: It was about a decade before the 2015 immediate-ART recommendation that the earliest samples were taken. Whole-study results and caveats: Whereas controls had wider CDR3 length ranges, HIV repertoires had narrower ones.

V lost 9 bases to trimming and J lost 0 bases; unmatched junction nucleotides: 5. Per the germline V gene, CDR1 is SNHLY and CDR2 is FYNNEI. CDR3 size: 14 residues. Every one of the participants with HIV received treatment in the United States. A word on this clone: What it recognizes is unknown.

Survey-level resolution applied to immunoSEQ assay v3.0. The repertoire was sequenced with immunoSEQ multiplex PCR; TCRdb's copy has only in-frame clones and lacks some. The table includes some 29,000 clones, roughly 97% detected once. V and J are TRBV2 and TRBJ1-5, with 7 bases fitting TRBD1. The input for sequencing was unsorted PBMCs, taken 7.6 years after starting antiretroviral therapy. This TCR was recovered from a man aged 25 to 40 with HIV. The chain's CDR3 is CARGGRDSNQPQHF. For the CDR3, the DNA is TGTGCCAGAGGGGGCAGGGATAGCAATCAGCCCCAGCATTTT.